The clone carrying this T cell receptor (beta chain) occurred a few times. The antigen is not known. Indicated time point: cycle 4 day 1 (C4D1), after more than five weeks of nivolumab. Every one of the patients relapsed after autologous stem cell transplantation (brentuximab vedotin exposure was variable). Starting with thawed PBMCs, CD4+ T cells were purified by magnetic negative selection. Clones were sequenced by immunoSEQ multiplex PCR, and TCRdb holds only the in-frame ones, with some missing. The data hold some 15,000 clones, with approximately 80% observed a single time. The sample originates from a study of PD-1 blockade in classical Hodgkin lymphoma. The wider study: Nivolumab was administered to patients intravenously at 3 mg/kg every 2 weeks. Study outcomes and limitations: Baseline TCR diversity was reportedly lower in newly diagnosed patients than healthy donors.

Germline values: CDR1 SGHTS, CDR2 YDEGEE. The length of the CDR3 is 18 residues. The ends lost 4 bases at V and 0 bases at J; junction bases unmatched: 12. The sequencing used CD4+ T cells from blood, collected before the fourth cycle of nivolumab. V and J are TRBV5-8 and TRBJ1-1, with 10 bases fitting TRBD1. The clonotype was recovered from a human donor with classical Hodgkin lymphoma. The CDR3 reads CASSGYTRQGAMNTEAFF. In DNA, the CDR3 is TGTGCCAGCAGCGGATATACCAGACAGGGGGCGATGAACACTGAAGCTTTCTTT.